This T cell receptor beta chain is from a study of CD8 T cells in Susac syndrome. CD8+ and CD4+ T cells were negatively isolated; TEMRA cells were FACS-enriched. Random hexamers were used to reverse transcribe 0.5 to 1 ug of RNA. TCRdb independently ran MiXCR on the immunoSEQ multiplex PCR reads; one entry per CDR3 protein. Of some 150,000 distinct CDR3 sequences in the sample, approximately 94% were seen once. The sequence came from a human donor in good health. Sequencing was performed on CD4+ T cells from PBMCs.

The CDR3 loop is CASQAAYGYTF. As DNA, the CDR3 is TGTGCCAGCCAGGCAGCTTATGGCTACACCTTC. The rearrangement links TRBV7-9 to TRBJ1-2; D remains unclear. This CDR3 spans 11 amino acids. The V gene lost 8 bases and the J gene lost 5 bases, with 9 bases spanning the gap. Germline V gene lookup returns CDR1 SEHNR and CDR2 FQNEAQ (reference sequence).